Below, 14 T cell receptor beta chains from the same sample are listed, as sequenced in a study of identical twins. TCRdb recomputed calls from the 5' RACE reads with MiXCR, one row per CDR3 protein. This sample yields 350,000 to 450,000 distinct CDR3 sequences, of which about 18% are seen a single time; less than 15% belongs to the top ten. The sample was naive T cells sorted from blood. The receptors stem from a man between 45 and 60 years old in good health.

This clonotype occurred a few times. The gene calls are TRBV6-2 or TRBV6-3 and TRBJ1-1, with TRBD1 matching over 12 bases. Germline trimming cut 2 bases from V and 5 bases from J; bases unmatched to any gene: 9. This CDR3 is 17 amino acids long. Germline CDR1 reads MNHEY; CDR2 reads SVGEGT. This chain's CDR3 is CASSYARDRGRGTEAFF. CDR3 DNA sequence: TGTGCCAGCAGTTACGCCCGGGACAGGGGGCGTGGGACTGAAGCTTTCTTT.

This clonotype was detected a few times. The rearrangement uses TRBV27 and TRBJ2-5; D possibly corresponds to TRBD2 (6 bases). V was clipped by 3 bases and J by 1 base, with 15 bases between them. Germline V lookup: CDR1 MNHEY, CDR2 SMNVEV (reference sequence). The CDR3 extends over 16 amino acids. The CDR3, as DNA: TGTGCCAGCAGTTTGTTCGCGGGATTACCCCAAGAGACCCAGTACTTC. Protein sequence: CASSLFAGLPQETQYF.

There are a few counts of this clonotype. The chain couples TRBV5-1 to TRBJ2-6, with D maybe TRBD1 (6 bases). Deletions cut 2 bases from V and 0 bases from J, with 18 bases between. In germline, CDR1 is SGHRS, CDR2 YFSETQ. The CDR3 covers 19 residues. The CDR3 coding sequence is TGCGCCAGCAGCTTCGTTGGGGGCCCCCCAAGCTCTGGGGCCAACGTCCTGACTTTC. Protein sequence: CASSFVGGPPSSGANVLTF.

The rearrangement links TRBV4-2 to TRBJ2-2; either TRBD1 or TRBD2 may fit D (5 bases each). The CDR3 runs to 16 residues. The V end lost 3 bases, the J end lost 4 bases, and 15 bases lay between the germline ends. Germline-derived CDR1 and CDR2 are LGHNA and YNFKEQ. The CDR3: CASSHLGVAGTGELFF. As DNA, the CDR3 is TGTGCCAGCAGCCACCTGGGGGTAGCTGGCACCGGGGAGCTGTTTTTT.

This clonotype occurred a few times. The chain combines TRBV20-1 with TRBJ2-1; D unresolved. Germline assignment: CDR1 DFQATT and CDR2 SNEGSKA (reference sequence). Trimming stripped 6 bases from V and 0 bases from J, with 12 bases between. CDR3 size: 14 residues. The CDR3 loop is CSAKHSTSYNEQFF. The CDR3 nucleotides read TGCAGTGCGAAGCACAGTACCTCCTACAATGAGCAGTTCTTC.

In this sample, this clonotype turned up a few times. The chain has TRBV29-1 and TRBJ2-5; 11 bases agree with TRBD2. The germline CDR1 and CDR2 sequences are SQVTM and ANQGSEA. CDR3 length equals 15 residues. V was pared by 1 base and J by 5 bases, with 6 bases of the junction left unmatched. CDR3 in DNA: TGCAGCGTTGAAGGTACTAGCGGGAGTTTTGAGACCCAGTACTTC. This codes for CSVEGTSGSFETQYF.

This clonotype was recorded a few times. V usage is TRBV6-5 and J usage is TRBJ1-2; D call uncertain. CDR1 is MNHEY, CDR2 SVGAGI, per germline. Trimming removed 5 bases at V and 6 bases at J, with 10 bases between. The CDR3 length is 12 residues. The CDR3 sequence is CASSPGGNGYTF. CDR3 coding DNA: TGTGCCAGCAGTCCCGGCGGGAATGGCTACACCTTC.

This clonotype was observed a handful of times. The chain recombines TRBV6-5 with TRBJ2-5, with 9 bases matching TRBD2. Germline V gene data show CDR1 as MNHEY and CDR2 as SVGAGI. This CDR3 spans 15 amino acids. V was pared by 2 bases and J by 2 bases, with 3 bases of the junction left unmatched. CDR3 bases: TGTGCCAGCAGTTACAGCGGGGGGCCTCAAGAGACCCAGTACTTC. It yields the protein CASSYSGGPQETQYF.

The gene calls are TRBV20-1 and TRBJ2-1; D might be TRBD2 (5 bases). Germline CDR1 is DFQATT and CDR2 is SNEGSKA (reference sequence). The V and J ends lost 3 bases and 7 bases respectively, with 13 bases between them. The CDR3 consists of 13 residues. CDR3 DNA sequence: TGCAGTGCTAGTCGGACTGCCACTAATGAGCAGTTCTTC. Translating it yields CSASRTATNEQFF.

The rearrangement uses TRBV7-2 and TRBJ2-2; 12 bases map to TRBD2. This CDR3 spans 17 amino acids. J was trimmed by 0 bases and V by 7 bases; bases with no gene match: 6. From germline, CDR1 is SGHTA and CDR2 FQGNSA. The CDR3 region is CASKLGLAGPNTGELFF. CDR3 sequence (DNA): TGTGCCAGCAAGTTGGGACTAGCGGGCCCGAACACCGGGGAGCTGTTTTTT. The full variable domain, in which reference TRBV7-2 and TRBJ2-2 provide the parts outside the CDR3, is GAGVSQSPSNKVTEKGKDVELRCDPISGHTALYWYRQSLGQGLEFLIYFQGNSAPDKSGLPSDRFSAERTGGSVSTLTIQRTQQEDSAVYLCASKLGLAGPNTGELFFGEGSRLTVL.

The V and J genes are TRBV5-5 and TRBJ1-2; TRBD1 matches 8 bases. The V gene end was trimmed by 0 bases and the J gene end by 8 bases; junction bases not matched to a gene: 6. This CDR3 has 14 residues. CDR1 is SGHKS, CDR2 YYEKEE, per germline (reference sequence). CDR3 residues: CASSLGGQADGYTF. CDR3 nucleotide sequence: TGTGCCAGCAGCTTGGGGGGACAGGCAGACGGCTACACCTTC.

This clonotype was counted ten times or more. The rearrangement uses TRBV12-3 or TRBV12-4 and TRBJ2-1; 8 bases are a match to TRBD2. The CDR3 has 17 residues. V dropped 3 bases and J dropped 4; count of bases not matched to a gene: 11. CDR3 residues: CASSFQLSGGKYNEQFF. DNA of the CDR3: TGTGCCAGCAGTTTCCAGCTAAGCGGGGGCAAATACAATGAGCAGTTCTTC.

This chain joins TRBV28 and TRBJ2-7; D is uncertain. This CDR3 is built from 11 residues. CDR1 and CDR2 (germline): MDHEN, SYDVKM. Deletions cut 3 bases from V and 9 bases from J, with 9 bases between. The CDR3 region is CASSFGPVQYF. DNA for the CDR3: TGTGCCAGCAGTTTCGGCCCCGTGCAGTACTTC.

This chain links TRBV12-3 or TRBV12-4 with TRBJ2-1, with D unclear. This CDR3 has 16 amino acids. With 6 bases removed from V and 4 bases from J, the gap between germline ends came to 19 bases. The CDR3 coding sequence is TGTGCCAGCAGCCTGATTCCGAACGAGCAGTACAATGAGCAGTTCTTC. It codes for CASSLIPNEQYNEQFF.